Sequencing of this TCR beta chain was carried out in a study of blood T cell repertoires in COVID-19. The repertoire was sequenced with immunoSEQ multiplex PCR; TCRdb's copy has only in-frame clones and lacks some. The data show about 120,000 clones, roughly three quarters seen once. The V end was cut by 0 bases, the J end by 0 bases, with 10 bases between. CDR1 is SGDLS and CDR2 is YYNGEE in the germline V gene. The CDR3 consists of 16 residues. J is TRBJ2-1 and V is TRBV9; tentatively, D is TRBD2 (6 bases). Sample: peripheral blood. This TCR derives from a woman between 65 and 79 years old with acute or convalescent COVID-19. CDR3 bases: TGTGCCAGCAGCGTAGCTAGCGACTTCTCCTACAATGAGCAGTTCTTC. It encodes CASSVASDFSYNEQFF.